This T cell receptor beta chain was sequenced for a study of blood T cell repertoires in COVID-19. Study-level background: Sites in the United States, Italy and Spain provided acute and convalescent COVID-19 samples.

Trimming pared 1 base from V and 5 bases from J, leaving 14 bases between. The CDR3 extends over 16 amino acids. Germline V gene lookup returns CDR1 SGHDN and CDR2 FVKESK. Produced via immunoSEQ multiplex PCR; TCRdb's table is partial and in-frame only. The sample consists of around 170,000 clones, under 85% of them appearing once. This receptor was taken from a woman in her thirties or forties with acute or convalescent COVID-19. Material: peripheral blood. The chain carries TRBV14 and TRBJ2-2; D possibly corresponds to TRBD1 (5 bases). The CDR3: CASSQASGQRTGELFF. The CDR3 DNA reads TGTGCCAGCAGCCAAGCTTCCGGACAACGGACCGGGGAGCTGTTTTTT.